A single sample is the source of the 29 T cell receptor beta chains below, sequenced in a study of blood T cell repertoires in COVID-19. Sequencing was performed with immunoSEQ multiplex PCR; in TCRdb, only in-frame clones are kept and a portion is missing. The sample includes roughly 100,000 clones, about 64% seen only once; the top ten take about 1%. Sample: peripheral blood. The receptors were sampled from a human donor with acute or convalescent COVID-19. The donor label of this sample is uncertain.

The rearrangement joins TRBV6-5 to TRBJ2-1; a possible D gene is TRBD2 (7 bases). This CDR3 has 15 amino acids. Trimming pared 4 bases from V and 8 bases from J, leaving 18 bases between. CDR1 and CDR2 from the germline V gene are MNHEY and SVGAGI. This CDR3 reads CASSWRGGTLDEQFF. CDR3 nucleotide sequence: TGTGCCAGCAGTTGGCGCGGGGGCACGCTCGATGAGCAGTTCTTC.

This clone showed up just a few times. V and J are TRBV5-1 and TRBJ2-2, with 7 bases that match TRBD1. V lost 1 base, J lost 1 base, and 7 bases stayed unmatched. The CDR3 extends over 17 amino acids. Looked up from germline, CDR1 is SGHRS and CDR2 is YFSETQ. The CDR3 DNA follows: TGCGCCAGCAGCTTGCGGTCCGGGACAGTGAACACCGGGGAGCTGTTTTTT. This encodes CASSLRSGTVNTGELFF.

This chain uses TRBV6-1 with TRBJ1-4; D call uncertain. Trimming removed 2 bases from V and 1 base from J, with 8 bases in between. Germline CDR1 MNHNS, CDR2 SASEGT. The CDR3 totals 15 residues. In nucleotides, the CDR3 is TGTGCCAGCAGTGAAAGGCAGCGAACTAATGAAAAACTGTTTTTT. Protein: CASSERQRTNEKLFF.

The chain couples TRBV18 to TRBJ1-1; D gene unclear. Trimming stripped 5 bases from V and 0 bases from J, with 13 bases between. The length of the CDR3 is 15 residues. Germline lookup yields CDR1 KGHSH and CDR2 LQKENI. For the CDR3, the DNA is TGTGCCAGCTCATTCTCCGAGGCCGTGAACACTGAAGCTTTCTTT. Its translation is CASSFSEAVNTEAFF.

This chain uses TRBV12-3 or TRBV12-4 with TRBJ1-6; a possible D gene is TRBD1 (6 bases). Trimming pared 7 bases from V and 8 bases from J, leaving 12 bases between. CDR3 size: 13 residues. The CDR3 is CASTLGGHSPLHF. The DNA of the CDR3 is TGTGCCAGCACCCTGGGGGGGCATTCACCCCTCCACTTT.

The rearrangement links TRBV2 to TRBJ2-7, with 7 bases identical to TRBD2. With 2 bases clipped from V and 0 bases from J, the junction kept 4 bases outside the gene matches. Germline V lookup: CDR1 SNHLY, CDR2 FYNNEI. The CDR3 loop spans 15 amino acids. In nucleotides, the CDR3 is TGTGCCAGCAGTGAATCGGCTAGCGGCTCCTACGAGCAGTACTTC. Protein: CASSESASGSYEQYF. Looking up the rest from reference TRBV2 and TRBJ2-7 gives the full variable domain: EPEVTQTPSHQVTQMGQEVILRCVPISNHLYFYWYRQILGQKVEFLVSFYNNEISEKSEIFDDQFSVERPDGSNFTLKIRSTKLEDSAMYFCASSESASGSYEQYFGPGTRLTVT.

The rearrangement links TRBV19 to TRBJ2-3, with 9 nucleotides matching TRBD2. Germline CDR1 and CDR2: LNHDA and SQIVND (reference sequence). This CDR3 comprises 16 residues. Trimming removed 4 bases from V and 6 bases from J; junction bases left unmatched: 11. The CDR3 DNA is TGTGCCAGTAGTAGCCGACTCGCGGGGGGGCCGGATACGCAGTATTTT. This translates into CASSSRLAGGPDTQYF. The variable domain in full, completed from reference TRBV19 and TRBJ2-3, reads DGGITQSPKYLFRKEGQNVTLSCEQNLNHDAMYWYRQDPGQGLRLIYYSQIVNDFQKGDIAEGYSVSREKKESFPLTVTSAQKNPTAFYLCASSSRLAGGPDTQYFGPGTRLTVL.

The rearrangement joins TRBV13 to TRBJ1-2; D not certain. Deletions cut 5 bases from V and 1 base from J, with 5 bases between. CDR1 and CDR2 (germline): PRHDT, FYEKMQ (reference sequence). The CDR3 covers 12 residues. CDR3 sequence reads: CASSPINYGYTF. As DNA, the CDR3 is TGTGCCAGCAGCCCCATTAACTATGGCTACACCTTC.

The V call is TRBV2, the J call TRBJ2-5, with 10 bases aligning to TRBD2. V shed 3 bases, J shed 3 bases, and the junction held 7 bases outside the gene matches. Germline V gives CDR1 SNHLY, CDR2 FYNNEI. The CDR3 is 16 amino acids. CDR3 protein: CASSDGRLAGEETQYF. The CDR3, as DNA: TGTGCCAGCAGTGACGGGAGACTAGCGGGTGAAGAGACCCAGTACTTC.

The J gene is TRBJ2-5, the V gene TRBV18; 8 positions agree with TRBD2. The CDR3 runs to 14 residues. The germline V gene encodes CDR1 KGHSH and CDR2 LQKENI. The ends lost 2 bases at V and 4 bases at J; junction bases unmatched: 3. CDR3: CASSPSGGPETQYF. CDR3 nucleotide sequence: TGTGCCAGCTCACCATCGGGGGGGCCAGAGACCCAGTACTTC.

The chain combines TRBV5-1 with TRBJ1-1; no definite D call. Trimming took 0 bases from V and 0 from J, leaving 12 bases between them. The germline CDR1 and CDR2 sequences are SGHRS and YFSETQ. The CDR3 sequence is 16 residues long. DNA for the CDR3: TGCGCCAGCAGCTTGGCCACAGCATTAATGAACACTGAAGCTTTCTTT. This gives the protein CASSLATALMNTEAFF.

V is TRBV10-2 and J is TRBJ2-1; 7 nucleotides align to TRBD1. There are 17 residues in the CDR3. With 0 bases clipped from V and 2 bases from J, the junction kept 7 bases outside the gene matches. From germline, CDR1 is WSHSY and CDR2 SAAADI. The CDR3 protein is CASSESGTARPYNEQFF. The CDR3 nucleotides read TGCGCCAGCAGTGAGTCGGGGACAGCGAGGCCCTACAATGAGCAGTTCTTC.

The count of this clone is one. The CDR3 protein is CATSRDGQGVIAGELFF. CDR3 in DNA: TGTGCCACCAGCAGAGATGGACAGGGGGTGATTGCCGGGGAGCTGTTTTTT. The V call is TRBV15, the J call TRBJ2-2; the match to TRBD1 covers 10 bases. Germline V CDR1 and CDR2: LNHNV, YYDKDF (reference sequence). The ends lost 0 bases at V and 6 bases at J; junction bases unmatched: 7. The CDR3 is made up of 17 amino acids. Based on the CDR3 plus reference TRBV15 and TRBJ2-2, the full variable domain is DAMVIQNPRYQVTQFGKPVTLSCSQTLNHNVMYWYQQKSSQAPKLLFHYYDKDFNNEADTPDNFQSRRPNTSFCFLDIRSPGLGDTAMYLCATSRDGQGVIAGELFFGEGSRLTVL.

V usage is TRBV19 and J usage is TRBJ1-6; the D gene is possibly TRBD1 (5 bases). This CDR3 has 16 amino acids. Per the germline V gene, CDR1 is LNHDA and CDR2 is SQIVND (reference sequence). Trimming took 1 base from V and 8 from J, leaving 15 bases between them. The CDR3 sequence is CASSIGVAGRYSPLHF. Here the CDR3 DNA reads TGTGCCAGTAGTATAGGGGTTGCAGGGAGGTATTCACCCCTCCACTTT.

The chain uses TRBV4-1 and TRBJ1-2; D is perhaps TRBD1 (6 bases). This CDR3 is built from 14 residues. Trimming took 5 bases from V and 3 from J, leaving 13 bases between them. The germline V gene encodes CDR1 MGHRA and CDR2 YSYEKL. The DNA of the CDR3 is TGCGCCAGCAGCACCATGACAGGAGACTATGGCTACACCTTC. Protein: CASSTMTGDYGYTF.

The CDR3 sequence is CASSSTGSAGELFF. In nucleotides, the CDR3 is TGTGCCAGCTCCTCGACAGGGTCAGCCGGGGAGCTGTTTTTT. The chain couples TRBV7-2 to TRBJ2-2, with 7 nucleotides matching TRBD1. Losses at the gene ends were 8 bases for V and 6 bases for J; bases not matched to a gene: 9. The CDR3 has 14 residues. Germline V gene data show CDR1 as SGHTA and CDR2 as FQGNSA. Full variable domain (outside the CDR3, taken from reference TRBV7-2 and TRBJ2-2): GAGVSQSPSNKVTEKGKDVELRCDPISGHTALYWYRQSLGQGLEFLIYFQGNSAPDKSGLPSDRFSAERTGGSVSTLTIQRTQQEDSAVYLCASSSTGSAGELFFGEGSRLTVL.

V is TRBV30 and J is TRBJ1-3; tentative D call: TRBD1 (5 bases). Germline V gives CDR1 GTSNPN, CDR2 SVGIG (reference sequence). The ends were cut back, 1 base at V and 4 bases at J, with 17 bases in the middle. This CDR3 spans 16 amino acids. CDR3 nucleotides: TGTGCCTGGAGTGATCCAGGGTCAGGATTGGGAAACACCATATATTTT. Translating it yields CAWSDPGSGLGNTIYF.

The chain is built from TRBV24-1 and TRBJ1-5; 8 bases are a match to TRBD1. The ends lost 6 bases at V and 1 base at J; junction bases unmatched: 7. There are 16 residues in the CDR3. CDR1 is KGHDR, CDR2 SFDVKD, per germline. CDR3 in amino acids: CATSTGTGGSNQPQHF. The CDR3, as DNA: TGTGCCACCAGTACGGGGACAGGCGGGAGCAATCAGCCCCAGCATTTT.

The rearrangement links TRBV6-5 to TRBJ2-7, with 7 positions matching TRBD1. The germline V gene has CDR1 MNHEY and CDR2 SVGAGI. The CDR3 consists of 14 residues. With 5 bases clipped from V and 5 bases from J, the junction kept 9 bases outside the gene matches. The DNA for the CDR3 is TGTGCCAGCAGTCCACGAAACAGGGGCGACGAGCAGTACTTC. Translating gives CASSPRNRGDEQYF.

This chain connects TRBV2 to TRBJ1-6; D remains ambiguous. The CDR3 loop spans 12 amino acids. V lost 6 bases and J 9 bases, leaving 9 bases between the germline ends. Per germline, CDR1 SNHLY and CDR2 FYNNEI. Written as DNA, the CDR3 is TGTGCCAGCAGGGAGAGTGGTTCACCCCTCCACTTT. Its translation: CASRESGSPLHF.

The chain couples TRBV3-1 (or the pseudogene TRBV3-2) to TRBJ2-1, with D possibly being TRBD1 (7 bases). V lost 4 bases to trimming and J lost 4 bases, with 8 bases between them. CDR1 and CDR2 (germline): LGHDT, YNNKEL (reference sequence). The CDR3 length is 13 residues. CDR3 amino acids: CASSPGGYNEQFF. The CDR3 DNA reads TGTGCCAGCAGCCCAGGGGGGTACAATGAGCAGTTCTTC.

J is TRBJ1-5 and V is TRBV21-1; the listed D gene, TRBD1, was not tested against the DNA. TRBV21-1 is described as a pseudogene. The CDR3 is 17 amino acids. The CDR3 region has the DNA TGTGCCAGCAGCAAAGCGCTTTCGGGGACAGGAAATCAGCCCCAGCATTTT. Amino acid sequence: CASSKALSGTGNQPQHF.

This clone was observed a few times. This chain connects TRBV19 to TRBJ1-5; TRBD1 matches 9 bases. The CDR3 length is 13 residues. J gave up 7 bases and V 5 bases, and 3 bases lay outside the gene matches. Germline CDR1 reads LNHDA; CDR2 reads SQIVND (reference sequence). The CDR3 nucleotides are TGTGCCAGTAGTCCAGACAGGGGGCAGCCCCAGCATTTT. Its protein is CASSPDRGQPQHF. Variable domain in full (rest from reference TRBV19 and TRBJ1-5): DGGITQSPKYLFRKEGQNVTLSCEQNLNHDAMYWYRQDPGQGLRLIYYSQIVNDFQKGDIAEGYSVSREKKESFPLTVTSAQKNPTAFYLCASSPDRGQPQHFGDGTRLSIL.

V gene TRBV4-1 combines with J gene TRBJ1-4; a weak D match, TRBD1 (6 bases). The V end was cut by 2 bases, the J end by 0 bases, with 13 bases between. The CDR3 is 17 residues long. Germline V lookup: CDR1 MGHRA, CDR2 YSYEKL. This CDR3 is CASSQPDRLATNEKLFF. The DNA of the CDR3 is TGCGCCAGCAGCCAACCCGACAGGCTGGCAACTAATGAAAAACTGTTTTTT.

The chain is built from TRBV24-1 and TRBJ2-2; TRBD2 is a possible D gene (5 bases). V dropped 5 bases and J dropped 5 bases, with 11 bases sitting between them. CDR1 KGHDR and CDR2 SFDVKD come from the germline V gene. The CDR3 is 14 amino acids. The CDR3 spells CATSGARATGELFF. The CDR3, as DNA: TGTGCCACCAGTGGAGCGCGGGCTACCGGGGAGCTGTTTTTT.

The V and J genes are TRBV18 and TRBJ1-2; 12 nucleotides match TRBD1. CDR1 is KGHSH, CDR2 LQKENI, per germline. V lost 3 bases, J lost 7 bases, and 6 bases stayed unmatched. The CDR3 consists of 15 residues. The CDR3 region has the DNA TGTGCCAGCTCACCTTCCGGGACAGGGGGCTTTGGCTACACCTTC. It specifies CASSPSGTGGFGYTF.

The V and J genes are TRBV15 and TRBJ2-2; D is unclear. The CDR3 is 14 amino acids. V gave up 2 bases and J gave up 0 bases, with 4 bases separating them. Germline lookup yields CDR1 LNHNV and CDR2 YYDKDF (reference sequence). CDR3 coding DNA: TGTGCCACCAGCAGACTAGCGAACACCGGGGAGCTGTTTTTT. Its protein product is CATSRLANTGELFF.

J is TRBJ1-2 and V is TRBV5-5; 9 bases agree with TRBD1. The junction had 4 bases not matched to a gene; V was cut back by 3 bases and J by 7 bases. This CDR3 region has 13 residues. In germline, CDR1 is SGHKS, CDR2 YYEKEE (reference sequence). The CDR3 DNA reads as TGTGCCAGCAGCTGGGGGACAGGGTCTGGCTACACCTTC. This sequence encodes CASSWGTGSGYTF.

This clone was seen a handful of times. The V gene is TRBV28, the J gene TRBJ1-5, with D hard to call. V dropped 10 bases and J dropped 2 bases, with 15 bases sitting between them. The CDR3 sequence is 14 residues long. From germline, CDR1 is MDHEN and CDR2 SYDVKM. The CDR3 reads CATTGGWGNQPQHF. As DNA, the CDR3 is TGTGCCACCACTGGCGGGTGGGGCAATCAGCCCCAGCATTTT. Variable domain in full (rest from reference TRBV28 and TRBJ1-5): DVKVTQSSRYLVKRTGEKVFLECVQDMDHENMFWYRQDPGLGLRLIYFSYDVKMKEKGDIPEGYSVSREKKERFSLILESASTNQTSMYLCATTGGWGNQPQHFGDGTRLSIL.